Listed here are 13 T cell receptor beta chains from one sample, sequenced in a study of naive and memory T cell subsets. An equimolar mix of two oligonucleotides served as the beta constant-region primer for TRBC1 and TRBC2. Four rounds of PCR amplified the ligated cDNA using nested alpha and beta constant-region primers plus SP2. TCRdb analysed the UMI-ligation and nested PCR reads with MiXCR anew, one entry per CDR3 protein. Among more than 2,500 distinct CDR3 sequences listed, around 5.3% were seen once. Sequenced sample: CD4+ TEMRA cells from blood. This sample's subset: effector memory re-expressing CD45RA, CD45RA+ CD27-. These receptors were taken from a human donor in good health.

Within the sample, this clonotype is medium-sized. The rearrangement links TRBV5-1 to TRBJ1-5; weak D call: TRBD1 (5 bases). Germline V lookup: CDR1 SGHRS, CDR2 YFSETQ. The CDR3 is 15 amino acids. V lost 4 bases to trimming and J lost 0 bases, with 11 bases between them. Here the CDR3 DNA reads TGCGCCAGCAGCGCCGGGGACCCTAGCAATCAGCCCCAGCATTTT. Amino acid sequence: CASSAGDPSNQPQHF.

This clonotype came up many times. This chain connects TRBV6-2 or TRBV6-3 to TRBJ2-7; D is ambiguous. The V end lost 6 bases, the J end lost 4 bases, and 16 bases lay between the germline ends. CDR3 length: 14 amino acids. The germline CDR1 and CDR2 sequences are MNHEY and SVGEGT. The CDR3 here is CASSSSGPAYEQYF. For the CDR3, the DNA is TGTGCCAGCAGCTCCTCGGGCCCGGCTTACGAGCAGTACTTC.

This clonotype has ten or more counts. The chain is built from TRBV11-2 and TRBJ2-7; 8 positions match TRBD2. Germline CDR1 reads SGHAT; CDR2 reads FQNNGV. This CDR3 spans 14 amino acids. V lost 3 bases and J lost 0; bases outside the gene matches: 1. The CDR3 bases are TGTGCCAGCAGCTTGCGGGAGGCCTCCTACGAGCAGTACTTC. Residues: CASSLREASYEQYF. Together with reference TRBV11-2 and TRBJ2-7, the CDR3 gives the full variable domain: EAGVAQSPRYKIIEKRQSVAFWCNPISGHATLYWYQQILGQGPKLLIQFQNNGVVDDSQLPKDRFSAERLKGVDSTLKIQPAKLEDSAVYLCASSLREASYEQYFGPGTRLTVT.

By proportion, this clonotype is medium-sized. The chain links TRBV7-8 to TRBJ2-1, with 11 bases aligning to TRBD1. V gave up 1 base and J gave up 8 bases; unmatched junction bases: 4. This CDR3 comprises 15 residues. Germline CDR1 SGHVS, CDR2 FQNEAQ. CDR3: CASSLVPGQGDEQFF. The DNA of the CDR3 is TGTGCCAGCAGCTTAGTCCCGGGACAGGGGGATGAGCAGTTCTTC.

The table lists this clonotype with many counts. This chain connects TRBV28 to TRBJ2-3, with unresolved D. Per the germline V gene, CDR1 is MDHEN and CDR2 is SYDVKM. V lost 1 base, J lost 1 base, and 6 bases lay in between. This CDR3 has 14 amino acids. The CDR3 here is CASSLFGGTDTQYF. CDR3 sequence (DNA): TGTGCCAGCAGTTTATTTGGGGGCACAGATACGCAGTATTTT.

This clonotype was counted many times. The chain employs TRBV6-5 and TRBJ1-1; TRBD1 aligns across 9 bases. Germline CDR1 and CDR2: MNHEY and SVGAGI. This CDR3 comprises 14 residues. The V segment lost 5 bases and the J segment 3 bases; nucleotides outside the gene matches: 4. This chain's CDR3 is CASSRTGVDTEAFF. The CDR3 DNA reads as TGTGCCAGCAGTCGGACAGGGGTTGACACTGAAGCTTTCTTT.

This clonotype was observed many times. The V call is TRBV10-2, the J call TRBJ2-5, with 8 bases fitting TRBD2. With 1 base clipped from V and 1 base from J, the junction kept 5 bases outside the gene matches. Germline-derived CDR1 and CDR2 are WSHSY and SAAADI. The CDR3 is 16 residues long. CDR3 sequence (DNA): TGCGCCAGCAGTGAGTGGGCGGGAGGCATCCAAGAGACCCAGTACTTC. It encodes CASSEWAGGIQETQYF.

This clonotype has ten or more counts. This rearrangement joins TRBV10-1 to TRBJ1-1; D uncertain. V lost 6 bases, J lost 1 base, and 9 bases lay in between. From germline, CDR1 is WNHNN and CDR2 SYGVQD (reference sequence). The CDR3 runs to 13 residues. CDR3 in DNA: TGCGCCAGCAGACGGACCGAGAACACTGAAGCTTTCTTT. The encoded protein is CASRRTENTEAFF.

The table lists this clonotype with many counts. V and J are TRBV6-5 and TRBJ2-3, with TRBD2 matching over 13 bases. The CDR3 totals 17 residues. Unmatched junction bases numbered 5, after V lost 5 bases and J lost 0 bases. The germline CDR1 and CDR2 sequences are MNHEY and SVGAGI. CDR3 bases: TGTGCCAGCAGTGGATCGGGACTAGCGGGGAGCACAGATACGCAGTATTTT. This encodes CASSGSGLAGSTDTQYF.

This clonotype is medium-sized by share. The chain uses TRBV20-1 and TRBJ1-1; D gene ambiguous. Germline V gene lookup returns CDR1 DFQATT and CDR2 SNEGSKA (reference sequence). This CDR3 spans 13 amino acids. Trimming removed 3 bases at V and 2 bases at J, with 10 bases between. The CDR3 loop reads CSASLTPNTEAFF. In DNA form, the CDR3 reads TGCAGTGCTAGTTTGACACCTAACACTGAAGCTTTCTTT.

This clonotype was found many times. J is TRBJ2-1 and V is TRBV12-3 or TRBV12-4, with D perhaps being TRBD1 or TRBD2 (5 bases each). V gave up 0 bases and J gave up 14 bases, with 17 bases separating them. This CDR3 is built from 14 residues. CDR3 protein: CASSLASRGPLEFF. In DNA form, the CDR3 reads TGTGCCAGCAGTTTAGCTTCTCGGGGACCACTAGAGTTCTTC.

At least ten counts were recorded for this clonotype. This chain uses TRBV27 with TRBJ1-2; 9 bases line up with TRBD1. Per the germline V gene, CDR1 is MNHEY and CDR2 is SMNVEV (reference sequence). The CDR3 sequence is 17 residues long. Losses at the gene ends were 6 bases for V and 8 bases for J; bases not matched to a gene: 19. The CDR3 DNA sequence: TGTGCCAGCAGCCAAGGGACAGGGTTCCTTGTCTCCAGAGGCTACACCTTC. Translation gives CASSQGTGFLVSRGYTF.

In its sample, this clonotype ranks as medium-sized. The V gene is TRBV7-2, the J gene TRBJ2-5, with TRBD1 as a possible D gene (6 bases). Germline lookup yields CDR1 SGHTA and CDR2 FQGNSA. The CDR3 spans 13 residues. V shed 1 base and J shed 7 bases, with 10 bases lying between them. Written as DNA, the CDR3 is TGTGCCAGCAGCTTAGACAGGGCGGCGACCCAGTACTTC. This sequence encodes CASSLDRAATQYF.